These 30 T cell receptor beta chains were all obtained from the same sample, sequenced in a study of control samples from healthy donors and cancer patients. Sequencing used immunoSEQ multiplex PCR; TCRdb keeps in-frame clones, though not all of them. The sample carries around 58,000 clones, roughly 86% recorded once. The sample taken for sequencing was blood. All receptors come from a man over 45 in good health.

The V call is TRBV10-2, the J call TRBJ2-7; D may be TRBD2 (5 bases). In germline, CDR1 is WSHSY, CDR2 SAAADI. This CDR3 has 12 residues. Trimming pared 3 bases from V and 6 bases from J, leaving 9 bases between. Written as DNA, the CDR3 is TGCGCCAGCAGTGAAGGAGGAGCCGAGCAGTACTTC. This codes for CASSEGGAEQYF.

This chain uses TRBV7-3 with TRBJ2-3, with a weak D call TRBD2 (7 bases). Per germline, CDR1 SGHTA and CDR2 FQGTGA. There are 16 residues in the CDR3. Between the trimmed V and J ends, which lost 5 bases and 2 bases, there was a span of 17 bases. Written as DNA, the CDR3 is TGTGCCAGCAGCCCAACGGGGGGCTTTAACACAGATACGCAGTATTTT. It translates to CASSPTGGFNTDTQYF.

The chain combines TRBV7-8 with TRBJ2-1, with TRBD2 matching 8 bases. J was trimmed by 2 bases and V by 2 bases; bases with no gene match: 2. CDR3 length: 15 amino acids. The germline CDR1 and CDR2 sequences are SGHVS and FQNEAQ. The CDR3 coding sequence is TGTGCCAGCAGCTTACCCGGGAGGGCCTACAATGAGCAGTTCTTC. This encodes CASSLPGRAYNEQFF.

The chain joins TRBV7-9 to TRBJ2-2; D is undetermined. Trimming stripped 5 bases from V and 0 bases from J, with 13 bases between. The CDR3 length is 16 residues. CDR1 and CDR2 (germline): SEHNR, FQNEAQ (reference sequence). CDR3 DNA: TGTGCCAGCAGCCGTACCGGATCAGCGAACACCGGGGAGCTGTTTTTT. Its protein product is CASSRTGSANTGELFF.

The CDR3, as DNA: TGCAGCGCGGGGACGACTAGCTCGCACACCGGGGAGCTGTTTTTT. As protein: CSAGTTSSHTGELFF. The V and J genes are TRBV29-1 and TRBJ2-2, with TRBD2 matching 7 bases. In germline, CDR1 is SQVTM, CDR2 ANQGSEA. The V gene end was trimmed by 7 bases and the J gene end by 3 bases; junction bases not matched to a gene: 11. The CDR3 has 15 residues.

The V and J genes are TRBV3-1 (or the pseudogene TRBV3-2) and TRBJ1-2; tentatively, D is TRBD1 (5 bases). There are 17 residues in the CDR3. Germline assignment: CDR1 LGHDT and CDR2 YNNKEL (reference sequence). V was clipped by 1 base and J by 4 bases, with 19 bases between them. The CDR3 DNA is TGTGCCAGCAGCCAAGGGACTGGAGGGGTGTTCGGCTATGGCTACACCTTC. This translates into CASSQGTGGVFGYGYTF.

This sequence joins TRBV27 and TRBJ1-3, with unresolved D. V lost 6 bases and J lost 0, with 15 bases in between. Germline CDR1 and CDR2: MNHEY and SMNVEV (reference sequence). This CDR3 has 16 amino acids. The CDR3 DNA is TGTGCCAGCAGACCCGGAGGACTGTACTCTGGAAACACCATATATTTT. Translated: CASRPGGLYSGNTIYF.

This clone was counted a few times. The rearrangement joins TRBV30 to TRBJ1-1; D is unclear. From germline, CDR1 is GTSNPN and CDR2 SVGIG (reference sequence). CDR3 size: 14 residues. Deletions cut 0 bases from V and 0 bases from J, with 8 bases between. The CDR3 region has the DNA TGTGCCTGGAGTGTAGGGCAGGTGAACACTGAAGCTTTCTTT. It yields the protein CAWSVGQVNTEAFF.

This sequence joins TRBV6-5 and TRBJ2-7; D unresolved. Germline CDR1 reads MNHEY; CDR2 reads SVGAGI. The CDR3 has 12 residues. Trimming took off 2 bases at V and 4 bases at J, with 6 bases between the two ends. CDR3 loop: CASSYGPYEQYF. The CDR3 coding sequence is TGTGCCAGCAGTTACGGCCCATACGAGCAGTACTTC.

CDR3 region: CASEPVAGGPSTDTQYF. The CDR3 nucleotides read TGTGCCAGCGAGCCGGTAGCGGGAGGGCCGAGCACAGATACGCAGTATTTT. The chain carries TRBV4-2 and TRBJ2-3, with 11 bases matching TRBD2. The CDR3 has 17 amino acids. After removal of 8 bases from V and 0 bases from J, the junction contained 10 bases not matched to a gene. The germline V gene encodes CDR1 LGHNA and CDR2 YNFKEQ.

The rearrangement uses TRBV13 and TRBJ2-7; TRBD2 might be the D (6 bases). Between the trimmed V and J ends, which lost 0 bases and 4 bases, there was a span of 16 bases. The V gene's germline CDR1 is PRHDT and CDR2 FYEKMQ (reference sequence). This CDR3 spans 16 amino acids. CDR3 in amino acids: CASSLGLGEALYEQYF. CDR3 nucleotides: TGTGCCAGCAGCTTAGGCCTGGGGGAGGCGCTTTACGAGCAGTACTTC. The full variable domain, its missing parts supplied by reference TRBV13 and TRBJ2-7, is AAGVIQSPRHLIKEKRETATLKCYPIPRHDTVYWYQQGPGQDPQFLISFYEKMQSDKGSIPDRFSAQQFSDYHSELNMSSLELGDSALYFCASSLGLGEALYEQYFGPGTRLTVT.

This chain connects TRBV5-5 to TRBJ2-5; a weak D match, TRBD1 (6 bases). The V and J ends lost 0 bases and 5 bases respectively, with 14 bases between them. The CDR3 extends over 15 amino acids. From germline, CDR1 is SGHKS and CDR2 YYEKEE (reference sequence). DNA of the CDR3: TGTGCCAGCAGCTTGGCAGGGGAGTTCGGGGAGACCCAGTACTTC. This gives the protein CASSLAGEFGETQYF.

This chain connects TRBV2 to TRBJ2-3, with 8 nucleotides matching TRBD2. J gave up 1 base and V 10 bases, and 7 bases lay outside the gene matches. CDR3 length equals 14 residues. CDR1 is SNHLY and CDR2 is FYNNEI in the germline V gene. CDR3 DNA: TGTGCCACTTGGAGGCGGGAGGGCACAGATACGCAGTATTTT. Amino acids: CATWRREGTDTQYF.

As DNA, the CDR3 is TGTGCCAGCAGCCCAACAGGGAATCCCTACGAGCAGTACTTC. Residues: CASSPTGNPYEQYF. V gene TRBV7-9 combines with J gene TRBJ2-7; D is possibly TRBD1 (6 bases). The CDR3 consists of 14 residues. The V gene's germline CDR1 is SEHNR and CDR2 FQNEAQ (reference sequence). V lost 5 bases and J lost 2, with 13 bases in between.

The chain carries TRBV9 and TRBJ2-2, with TRBD2 matching over 15 bases. Trimming removed 4 bases from V and 0 bases from J; junction bases left unmatched: 7. The CDR3 runs to 19 residues. In germline, CDR1 is SGDLS, CDR2 YYNGEE. In DNA form, the CDR3 reads TGTGCCAGCAGCCCGGGACTAGCGGGAGGTGGCGCGAACACCGGGGAGCTGTTTTTT. It encodes CASSPGLAGGGANTGELFF.

The chain joins TRBV7-2 to TRBJ1-2, with 9 bases identical to TRBD1. CDR3 length: 15 residues. The germline V gene encodes CDR1 SGHTA and CDR2 FQGNSA. The ends lost 6 bases at V and 8 bases at J; junction bases unmatched: 13. CDR3 nucleotides: TGTGCCAGCAGACGTACAGGGGGCGCGGGTCTAGGCTACACCTTC. Amino acids: CASRRTGGAGLGYTF.

The chain's CDR3 is CATSITRTSGRPTSNTGELFF. CDR3 nucleotide sequence: TGTGCCACCAGTATCACCCGGACTAGCGGGAGGCCGACTTCGAACACCGGGGAGCTGTTTTTT. The chain employs TRBV24-1 and TRBJ2-2, with 14 positions matching TRBD2. The germline V gene encodes CDR1 KGHDR and CDR2 SFDVKD. V lost 6 bases to trimming and J lost 0 bases; unmatched junction nucleotides: 14. The length of the CDR3 is 21 residues.

The chain combines TRBV28 with TRBJ1-1, with D unclear. The CDR3 has 13 residues. Between the trimmed V and J ends, which lost 7 bases and 4 bases, there was a span of 13 bases. Germline V gene sequence: CDR1 MDHEN, CDR2 SYDVKM. CDR3 region: CASKPLYATEAFF. DNA for the CDR3: TGTGCCAGCAAGCCCCTTTACGCCACTGAAGCTTTCTTT. The complete variable domain, with remaining parts taken from reference TRBV28 and TRBJ1-1, reads DVKVTQSSRYLVKRTGEKVFLECVQDMDHENMFWYRQDPGLGLRLIYFSYDVKMKEKGDIPEGYSVSREKKERFSLILESASTNQTSMYLCASKPLYATEAFFGQGTRLTVV.

The chain has TRBV7-3 and TRBJ2-1; 14 nucleotides match TRBD2. The CDR3 is 19 amino acids. Germline V lookup: CDR1 SGHTA, CDR2 FQGTGA. V lost 5 bases to trimming and J lost 3 bases; unmatched junction nucleotides: 12. CDR3 DNA: TGTGCCAGCAGCCCAAGGGGACTAGCGGGAGAAACGGGCTACAATGAGCAGTTCTTC. It codes for CASSPRGLAGETGYNEQFF. The full variable domain, its missing parts supplied by reference TRBV7-3 and TRBJ2-1, is GAGVSQTPSNKVTEKGKYVELRCDPISGHTALYWYRQSLGQGPEFLIYFQGTGAADDSGLPNDRFFAVRPEGSVSTLKIQRTERGDSAVYLCASSPRGLAGETGYNEQFFGPGTRLTVL.

This clone was observed once. This chain uses TRBV10-1 with TRBJ2-4; D is uncertain. CDR3 length: 14 amino acids. The ends were cut back, 1 base at V and 7 bases at J, with 11 bases in the middle. The germline V gene has CDR1 WNHNN and CDR2 SYGVQD (reference sequence). The CDR3 DNA is TGCGCCAGCAGTGAGTTAGGACGTGGGAACATTCAGTACTTC. Its translation is CASSELGRGNIQYF.

The chain joins TRBV9 to TRBJ2-2; D not resolved. V was pared by 4 bases and J by 6 bases, with 10 bases between. The CDR3 has 13 amino acids. Germline lookup yields CDR1 SGDLS and CDR2 YYNGEE. CDR3 in amino acids: CASSYSSPGELFF. The CDR3 nucleotides read TGTGCCAGCAGCTACTCATCACCCGGGGAGCTGTTTTTT.

CDR3 sequence reads: CASSSGQANEQFF. In nucleotides, the CDR3 is TGTGCCAGTAGTAGTGGACAGGCCAATGAGCAGTTCTTC. V is TRBV19 and J is TRBJ2-1, with TRBD1 matching 7 bases. Germline CDR1 and CDR2: LNHDA and SQIVND (reference sequence). The CDR3 consists of 13 residues. V dropped 4 bases and J dropped 6; count of bases not matched to a gene: 3. Full variable domain (outside the CDR3, taken from reference TRBV19 and TRBJ2-1): DGGITQSPKYLFRKEGQNVTLSCEQNLNHDAMYWYRQDPGQGLRLIYYSQIVNDFQKGDIAEGYSVSREKKESFPLTVTSAQKNPTAFYLCASSSGQANEQFFGPGTRLTVL.

V is TRBV28 and J is TRBJ2-3; D may be TRBD1 (6 bases). The germline gives CDR1 MDHEN, CDR2 SYDVKM. V was pared by 5 bases and J by 0 bases, with 12 bases between. The CDR3 runs to 15 residues. CDR3 bases: TGTGCCAGCAGTCAACCACAGGGAAGCACAGATACGCAGTATTTT. Its protein product is CASSQPQGSTDTQYF.

This rearrangement joins TRBV6-5 to TRBJ2-7, with D uncertain. Germline V CDR1 and CDR2: MNHEY, SVGAGI. The CDR3 spans 11 residues. Deletions cut 8 bases from V and 0 bases from J, with 5 bases between. The CDR3 nucleotides read TGTGCCAGCCGATCCTCCTACGAGCAGTACTTC. Translation: CASRSSYEQYF.

The chain has TRBV7-9 and TRBJ2-7; 7 nucleotides align to TRBD2. Germline CDR1 SEHNR, CDR2 FQNEAQ (reference sequence). CDR3 length: 13 amino acids. V was pared by 3 bases and J by 3 bases, with 2 bases of the junction left unmatched. CDR3 sequence: CASSFGGVYEQYF. The DNA for the CDR3 is TGTGCCAGCAGCTTTGGGGGGGTCTACGAGCAGTACTTC.

V gene TRBV6-6 combines with J gene TRBJ2-6, with 7 bases lining up with TRBD1. CDR1 is MNHNY, CDR2 SVGAGI, per germline (reference sequence). This CDR3 has 17 amino acids. J lost 2 bases, V lost 5 bases, and 9 bases had no gene match. The CDR3 DNA follows: TGTGCCAGCAGTCACCGGACAGGTCGGACTGGGGCCAACGTCCTGACTTTC. Translated, it gives CASSHRTGRTGANVLTF.

The chain employs TRBV21-1 and TRBJ1-2. TRBV21-1 is an annotated pseudogene. CDR3 length equals 15 residues. DNA of the CDR3: TGTGCCAGCAGCAAAGGCCGATACCCCAACTATGGCTACACCTTC. Its protein product is CASSKGRYPNYGYTF.

This clone appeared once. The same CDR3 also results from other DNA sequences found in this sample. The V gene is TRBV28, the J gene TRBJ1-5; D is perhaps TRBD1 (5 bases). Germline loops: CDR1 MDHEN, CDR2 SYDVKM. This CDR3 spans 15 amino acids. The V and J ends lost 2 bases and 3 bases respectively, with 11 bases between them. CDR3 coding DNA: TGTGCCAGCAGTTTAGATTTCAGGGACAATCAGCCCCAGCATTTT. This sequence encodes CASSLDFRDNQPQHF.

The genes are TRBV6-7 and TRBJ1-2; TRBD1 is a possible D gene (6 bases). TRBV6-7 is known as an ORF, though its function is uncertain. V gave up 2 bases and J gave up 8 bases, with 15 bases separating them. This CDR3 has 14 amino acids. CDR3 sequence reads: CASSYPWGASGYTF. CDR3 bases: TGTGCCAGCAGTTACCCTTGGGGGGCGTCGGGCTACACCTTC.

This clone was observed a handful of times. The chain employs TRBV18 and TRBJ2-5, with a weak D call TRBD2 (6 bases). Per the germline V gene, CDR1 is KGHSH and CDR2 is LQKENI. CDR3 length: 13 amino acids. V lost 6 bases and J 5 bases, leaving 13 bases between the germline ends. Here the CDR3 reads CASSTGGEETQYF. The CDR3 DNA follows: TGTGCCAGCTCCACCGGAGGGGAGGAGACCCAGTACTTC. Based on the CDR3 plus reference TRBV18 and TRBJ2-5, the full variable domain is NAGVMQNPRHLVRRRGQEARLRCSPMKGHSHVYWYRQLPEEGLKFMVYLQKENIIDESGMPKERFSAEFPKEGPSILRIQQVVRGDSAAYFCASSTGGEETQYFGPGTRLLVL.